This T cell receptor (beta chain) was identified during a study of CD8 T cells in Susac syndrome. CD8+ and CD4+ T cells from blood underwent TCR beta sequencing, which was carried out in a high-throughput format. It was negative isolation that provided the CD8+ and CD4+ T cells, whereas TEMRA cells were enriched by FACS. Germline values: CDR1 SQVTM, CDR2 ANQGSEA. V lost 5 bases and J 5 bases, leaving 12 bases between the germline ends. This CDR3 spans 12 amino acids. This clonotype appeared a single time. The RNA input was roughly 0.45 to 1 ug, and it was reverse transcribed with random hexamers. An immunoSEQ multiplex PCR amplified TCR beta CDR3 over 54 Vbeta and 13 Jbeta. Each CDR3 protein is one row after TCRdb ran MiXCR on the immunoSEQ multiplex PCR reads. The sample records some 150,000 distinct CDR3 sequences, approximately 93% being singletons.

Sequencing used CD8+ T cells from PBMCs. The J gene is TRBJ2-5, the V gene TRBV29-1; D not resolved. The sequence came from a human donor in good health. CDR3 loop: CSVLGLVETQYF. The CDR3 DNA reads TGCAGCGTTCTAGGGCTGGTCGAGACCCAGTACTTC.